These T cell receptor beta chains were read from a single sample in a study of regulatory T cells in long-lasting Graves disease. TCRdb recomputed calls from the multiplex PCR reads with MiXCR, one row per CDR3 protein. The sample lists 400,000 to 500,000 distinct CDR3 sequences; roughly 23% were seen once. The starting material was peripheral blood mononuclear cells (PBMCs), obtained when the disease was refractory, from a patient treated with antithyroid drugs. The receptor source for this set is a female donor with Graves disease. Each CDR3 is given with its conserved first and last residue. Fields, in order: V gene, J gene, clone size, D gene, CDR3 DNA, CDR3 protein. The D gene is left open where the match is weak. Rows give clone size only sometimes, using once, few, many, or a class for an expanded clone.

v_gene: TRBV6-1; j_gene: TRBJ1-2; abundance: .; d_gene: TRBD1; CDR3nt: TGTGCCAGCAGCTCAAAGTTCGGACAGGGTATAGAGAGTGACTATGGCTACACCTTC; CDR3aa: CASSSKFGQGIESDYGYTF
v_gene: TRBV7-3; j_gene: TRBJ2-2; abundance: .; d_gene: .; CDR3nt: TGTGCCAGCAGCTTAAACCTGAACACCGGGGAGCTGTTTTTT; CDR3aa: CASSLNLNTGELFF
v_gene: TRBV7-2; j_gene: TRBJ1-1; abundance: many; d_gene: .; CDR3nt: TGTGCCACCATGACAGAATGGGACACTGAAGCTTTCTTT; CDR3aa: CATMTEWDTEAFF
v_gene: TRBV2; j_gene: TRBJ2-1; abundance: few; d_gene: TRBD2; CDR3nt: TGTGCCAGCAGTGAAGATTTCCCTAGCGGGAGGGGCTACAATGAGCAGTTCTTC; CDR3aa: CASSEDFPSGRGYNEQFF
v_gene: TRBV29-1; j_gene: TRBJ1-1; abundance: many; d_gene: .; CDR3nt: TGCAGCGTTGATTGGACAACTGAAGCTTTCTTT; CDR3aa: CSVDWTTEAFF
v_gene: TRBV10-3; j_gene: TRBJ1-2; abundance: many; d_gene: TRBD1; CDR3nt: TGTGCCATCAGTGAGTCCGAAGGGGGCGATGGCTACACCTTC; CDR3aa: CAISESEGGDGYTF
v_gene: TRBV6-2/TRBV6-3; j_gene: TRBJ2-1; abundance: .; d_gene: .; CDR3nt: TGTGCCAGCAACGGCAATGAGCAGTTCTTC; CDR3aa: CASNGNEQFF
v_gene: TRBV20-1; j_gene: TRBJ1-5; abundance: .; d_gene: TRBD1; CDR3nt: TGCAGTGCTAGAGATTGGGCGGGACAGGGGACGGTAAATCAGCCCCAGCATTTT; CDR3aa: CSARDWAGQGTVNQPQHF
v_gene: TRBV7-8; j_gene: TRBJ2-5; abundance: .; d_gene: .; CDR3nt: TGTGCCAGCAATGGTGGGGCTGGGACCCAGTACTTC; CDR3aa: CASNGGAGTQYF
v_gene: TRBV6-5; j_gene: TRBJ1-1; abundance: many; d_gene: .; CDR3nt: TGTGCCAGCAGTTCCCCCTGGGGGGGCACTGAAGCTTTCTTT; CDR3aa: CASSSPWGGTEAFF
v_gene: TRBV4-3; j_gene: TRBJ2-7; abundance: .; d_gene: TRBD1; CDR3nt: TGCGCCAGCAGCCAGTTCGGACAGGGAGTTGGCGAGCAGTACTTC; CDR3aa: CASSQFGQGVGEQYF
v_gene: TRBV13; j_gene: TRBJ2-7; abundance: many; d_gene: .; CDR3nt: TGTGCCAGCAGCATGCAGGGGGGATCCTACGAGCAGTACTTC; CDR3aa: CASSMQGGSYEQYF
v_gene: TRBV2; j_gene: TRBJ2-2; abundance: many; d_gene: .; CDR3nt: TGTGCCAGCAGTGTAGGGGCCGGGGAGCTGTTTTTT; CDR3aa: CASSVGAGELFF
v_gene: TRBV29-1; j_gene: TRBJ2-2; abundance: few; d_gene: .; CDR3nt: TGCAGCGTTGAACAATTCAACACCGGGGAGCTGTTTTTT; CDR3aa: CSVEQFNTGELFF
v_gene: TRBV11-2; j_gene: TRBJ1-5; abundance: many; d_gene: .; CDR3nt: TGTGCCAGCAGCTTACTATCGGGGAGGCCCCAGCATTTT; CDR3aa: CASSLLSGRPQHF
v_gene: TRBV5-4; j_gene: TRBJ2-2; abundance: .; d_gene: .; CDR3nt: TGTGCCAGCAGCTCCGCGGAAGGGATTCGGACCGGGGAGCTGTTTTTT; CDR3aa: CASSSAEGIRTGELFF
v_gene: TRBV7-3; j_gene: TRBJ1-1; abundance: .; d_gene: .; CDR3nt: TGTGCCAGCAGCTTGGACCAGCAAGAAGCTTTCTTT; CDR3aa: CASSLDQQEAFF
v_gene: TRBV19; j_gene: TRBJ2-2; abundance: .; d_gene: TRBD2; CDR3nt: TGTGCCAGTAGGGAGCGGGGGGGCACCGGGGAGCTGTTTTTT; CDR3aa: CASRERGGTGELFF
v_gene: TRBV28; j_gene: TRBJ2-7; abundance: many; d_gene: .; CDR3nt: TGTGCCAGCAGTTTATTAGGAACAGGGCCCTACGAGCAGTACTTC; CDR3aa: CASSLLGTGPYEQYF
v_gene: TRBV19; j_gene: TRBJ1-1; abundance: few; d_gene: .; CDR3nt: TGTGCCAGTAGTATTGGGACACCGAACACTGAAGCTTTCTTT; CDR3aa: CASSIGTPNTEAFF
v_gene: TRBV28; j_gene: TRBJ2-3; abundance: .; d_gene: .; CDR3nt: TGTGCCAGCAGTTTTTCCCTACCCCAAGATACGCAGTATTTT; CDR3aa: CASSFSLPQDTQYF
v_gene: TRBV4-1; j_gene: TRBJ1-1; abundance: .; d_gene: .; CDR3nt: TGCGCCAGCAGATCTATAGGACGTGGGGGTGAAGCTTTCTTT; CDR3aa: CASRSIGRGGEAFF
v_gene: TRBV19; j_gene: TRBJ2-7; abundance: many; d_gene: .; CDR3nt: TGTGCCAGTAGTGTCAGACAGGGCGGGGACGAGCAGTACTTC; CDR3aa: CASSVRQGGDEQYF
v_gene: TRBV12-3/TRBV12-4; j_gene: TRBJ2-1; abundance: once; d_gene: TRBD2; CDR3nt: TGTGCCAGCAGGGAGACTAGCGGGCCTTACAATGAGCAGTTCTTC; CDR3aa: CASRETSGPYNEQFF
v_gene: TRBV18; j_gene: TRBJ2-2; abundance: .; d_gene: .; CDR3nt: TGTGCCAGCTCACCTTTTACACAGTCGAACACCGGGGAGCTGTTTTTT; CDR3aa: CASSPFTQSNTGELFF
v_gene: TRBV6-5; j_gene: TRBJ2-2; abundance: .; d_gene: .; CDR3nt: TGTGCCGGCAGTTATGGAGCCACCGGGGAGCTGTTTTTT; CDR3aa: CAGSYGATGELFF
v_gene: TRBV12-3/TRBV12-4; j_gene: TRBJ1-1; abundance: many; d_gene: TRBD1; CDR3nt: TGTGCCAGCAGTTTCAGGGGGGGCACTGAAGCTTTCTTT; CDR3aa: CASSFRGGTEAFF
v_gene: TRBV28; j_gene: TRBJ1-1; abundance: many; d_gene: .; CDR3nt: TGTGCCAGCAGTTTGTCTGGGGGCTCAATTTCGGAAGCTTTCTTT; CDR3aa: CASSLSGGSISEAFF
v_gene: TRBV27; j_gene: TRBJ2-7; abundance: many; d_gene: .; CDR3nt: TGTGCCAGCAGTTTATCGTGGGGAAGGGGCTACGAGCAGTACTTC; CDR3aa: CASSLSWGRGYEQYF
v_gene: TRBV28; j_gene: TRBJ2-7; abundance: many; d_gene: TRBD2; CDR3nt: TGTGCCAGCAGTTTAGGTCTAGCGGGAGCAGAAGAGCAGTACTTC; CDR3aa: CASSLGLAGAEEQYF
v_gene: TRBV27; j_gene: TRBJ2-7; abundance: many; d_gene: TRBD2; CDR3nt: TGTGCCAGCAGTTTTGGGGGACTAGCGGGACGCGAGCAGTACTTC; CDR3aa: CASSFGGLAGREQYF
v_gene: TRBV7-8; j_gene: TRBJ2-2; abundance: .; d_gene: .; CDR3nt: TGTGCCAGCAGCGCCGCGGGACTTTTTAACACCGGGGAGCTGTTTTTT; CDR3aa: CASSAAGLFNTGELFF
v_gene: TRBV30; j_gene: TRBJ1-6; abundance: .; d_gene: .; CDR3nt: TGTGCCTGGAGTGTACTTAGGGATAATTCACCCCTCCACTTT; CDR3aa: CAWSVLRDNSPLHF
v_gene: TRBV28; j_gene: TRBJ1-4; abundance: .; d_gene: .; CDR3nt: TGTGCCACTGGGGGATCTGCAGGGAATGAAAAACTGTTTTTT; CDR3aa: CATGGSAGNEKLFF
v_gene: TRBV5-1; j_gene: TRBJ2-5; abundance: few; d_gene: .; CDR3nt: TGCGCCAGCAGCCCACAGACTACCGGTTTACAGACCCAGTACTTC; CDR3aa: CASSPQTTGLQTQYF
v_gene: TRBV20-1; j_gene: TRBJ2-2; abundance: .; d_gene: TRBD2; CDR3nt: TGCAGTGCTAGCGGACTAGCGGGAGGAGGGACCGGGGAGCTGTTTTTT; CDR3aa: CSASGLAGGGTGELFF
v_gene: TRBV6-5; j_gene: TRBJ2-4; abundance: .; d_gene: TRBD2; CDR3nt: TGTGCCAGCAGTTACTCGAAAGGGGGACTAGAGGACATTCAGTACTTC; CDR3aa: CASSYSKGGLEDIQYF
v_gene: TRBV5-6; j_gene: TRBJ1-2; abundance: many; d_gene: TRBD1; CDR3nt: TGTGCCAGCAGCTGGACTGGACAGGGGGTTAACTATGGCTACACCTTC; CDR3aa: CASSWTGQGVNYGYTF
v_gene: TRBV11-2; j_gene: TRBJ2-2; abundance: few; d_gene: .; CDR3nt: TGTGCCAGCAGCTTAGATCGGAGAGGGGTATTCTTTCGGGAGCTGTTTTTT; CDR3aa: CASSLDRRGVFFRELFF
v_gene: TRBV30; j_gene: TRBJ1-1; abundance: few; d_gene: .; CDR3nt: TGTGCCTGGAGTCCCCGGGGGGGCAGCCGGGACACTGAAGCTTTCTTT; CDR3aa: CAWSPRGGSRDTEAFF
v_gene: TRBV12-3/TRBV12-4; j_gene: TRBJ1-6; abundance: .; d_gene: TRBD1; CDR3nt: TGTGCCAGCAGATCATTCCAGGGGGTGTCACCCCTCCACTTT; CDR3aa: CASRSFQGVSPLHF
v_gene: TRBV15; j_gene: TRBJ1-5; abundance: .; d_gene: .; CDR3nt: TGTGCCACCAGCAGAGATTCGGGGGGAGGTCAGCCCCAGCATTTT; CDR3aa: CATSRDSGGGQPQHF
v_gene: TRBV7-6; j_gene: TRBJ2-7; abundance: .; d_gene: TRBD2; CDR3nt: TGTGCCAGCAGCGGACTAGCGGGGAGTCTCTACGAGCAGTACTTC; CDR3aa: CASSGLAGSLYEQYF
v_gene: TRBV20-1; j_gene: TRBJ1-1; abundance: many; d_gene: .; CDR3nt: TGCAGTGCCCCCCTAGGAGGGGAGAACACTGAAGCTTTCTTT; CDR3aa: CSAPLGGENTEAFF
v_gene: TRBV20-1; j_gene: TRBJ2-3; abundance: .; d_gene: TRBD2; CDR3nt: TGCAGTGCGGTAGCGGGGTCCTCTAGCGGGGGCACAGATACGCAGTATTTT; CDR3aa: CSAVAGSSSGGTDTQYF
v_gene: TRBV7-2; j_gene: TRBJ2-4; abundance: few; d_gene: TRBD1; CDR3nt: TGTGCCAGCAGCTTAGGCGAGACAGGGGGTGCGGCCAAAAACATTCAGTACTTC; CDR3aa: CASSLGETGGAAKNIQYF
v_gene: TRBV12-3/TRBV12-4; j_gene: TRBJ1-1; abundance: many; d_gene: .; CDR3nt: TGTGCCAGCAGCCTCGGGGGGCCGGACACTGAAGCTTTCTTT; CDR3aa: CASSLGGPDTEAFF
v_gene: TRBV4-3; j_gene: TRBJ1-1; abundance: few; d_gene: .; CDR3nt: TGCGCCAGCAGCCAAGTTTGGAAGGATACTGAAGCTTTCTTT; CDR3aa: CASSQVWKDTEAFF